This T cell receptor (beta chain) was captured in a study of OX40 agonist ivuxolimab in advanced cancers. Study information: Across the patients, intravenous ivuxolimab was delivered every 2 weeks at 0.01 to 10 mg/kg. The group had a mean age of 60 years, ranged from about 23 to 85, and was just under 85% male. Having had anti-PD-1, anti-PD-L1 or anti-CTLA-4 therapy before was allowed, and over 35% had some. Whole-study findings and limits: At 0.1 to 3.0 mg/kg, clonal expansion of CD4+ and CD8+ blood T cells had occurred by week 6.

Assay: immunoSEQ multiplex PCR; the TCRdb copy retains only in-frame clones and omits some. The profile shows tens of thousands of clones, about 85% of them singletons. The CDR3 is 13 residues long. V dropped 6 bases and J dropped 4; count of bases not matched to a gene: 3. CDR1 MNHEY and CDR2 SMNVEV come from the germline V gene (reference sequence). In regard to this clone: Its target is unknown.

V and J are TRBV27 and TRBJ2-1, with TRBD1 identical over 7 bases. This clonotype was sampled from an adult with an advanced solid tumor such as melanoma, head and neck, liver or kidney cancer. Sequencing used CD4+ or CD8+ T cells sorted from blood, obtained in a trial of the OX40 agonist ivuxolimab. The CDR3 nucleotides read TGTGCCAGCAGCAAGGGGGCATACAATGAGCAGTTCTTC. Its translation is CASSKGAYNEQFF.